Each of the 25 T cell receptor beta chains below was sequenced from the same sample in a study of cytomegalovirus exposure and HLA in healthy donors. PCR amplification relied on 60 Vbeta primers (plus 13 Jbeta primers). The data were produced by immunoSEQ multiplex PCR, yet TCRdb's version contains in-frame clones alone and is incomplete. Of tens of thousands of clones listed, approximately 73% are singletons. Sequenced: PBMCs. Receptor source: a man between 50 and 59 years old in good health and CMV-seronegative.

This clone has more than one count but fewer than ten. The chain has TRBV5-1 and TRBJ1-2; a possible D gene is TRBD1 (6 bases). Trimming removed 0 bases from V and 4 bases from J, with 16 bases in between. Germline lookup yields CDR1 SGHRS and CDR2 YFSETQ. The CDR3 length is 16 residues. The CDR3 is CASSLDTGPAIYGYTF. Here the CDR3 DNA reads TGCGCCAGCAGCTTGGATACAGGGCCTGCGATCTATGGCTACACCTTC.

There are a few counts of this clone. This sequence joins TRBV2 and TRBJ2-7; tentative D call: TRBD2 (5 bases). There are 14 residues in the CDR3. Trimming left V 7 bases short and J 4 bases short, with 17 bases between. Germline CDR1 is SNHLY and CDR2 is FYNNEI. CDR3 residues: CASTLGLVSYEQYF. The CDR3 DNA is TGTGCCAGCACCCTCGGACTTGTTTCGTACGAGCAGTACTTC.

V gene TRBV2 combines with J gene TRBJ1-2, with 7 bases that match TRBD1. V shed 1 base and J 4 bases; nucleotides not matched to a gene: 6. The CDR3 loop spans 15 amino acids. Germline V gene sequence: CDR1 SNHLY, CDR2 FYNNEI. The CDR3 protein is CASSEGQGEAYGYTF. In DNA, the CDR3 is TGTGCCAGCAGTGAAGGGCAGGGGGAGGCCTATGGCTACACCTTC.

This clone appeared once. V and J are TRBV9 and TRBJ2-1, with 7 bases lining up with TRBD2. The junction had 6 bases not matched to a gene; V was cut back by 9 bases and J by 9 bases. CDR1 and CDR2 (germline): SGDLS, YYNGEE. The CDR3 has 11 amino acids. This CDR3 reads CATGGLGEQFF. For the CDR3, the DNA is TGTGCCACCGGTGGACTAGGTGAGCAGTTCTTC.

J is TRBJ2-7 and V is TRBV4-1, with TRBD1 matching over 10 bases. Germline V CDR1 and CDR2: MGHRA, YSYEKL. The J segment lost 4 bases and the V segment lost 3 bases, leaving 12 bases of the junction unmatched. This CDR3 is built from 17 residues. As DNA, the CDR3 is TGCGCCAGCAGCCACGCGGGAGCCGGGACAGGGGTGTACGAGCAGTACTTC. Its translation: CASSHAGAGTGVYEQYF.

The chain recombines TRBV2 with TRBJ1-2; possible D gene TRBD1, 5 bases. Germline V lookup: CDR1 SNHLY, CDR2 FYNNEI. The CDR3 is made up of 12 amino acids. V dropped 4 bases and J dropped 10 bases, with 13 bases sitting between them. The CDR3 protein is CASSADRVVYTF. DNA for the CDR3: TGTGCCAGCAGTGCTGACAGAGTCGTCTACACCTTC.

The genes are TRBV6-5 and TRBJ1-3; D perhaps matches TRBD1 (6 bases). The V gene's germline CDR1 is MNHEY and CDR2 SVGAGI. The CDR3 consists of 15 residues. The V end was cut by 5 bases, the J end by 0 bases, with 11 bases between. The CDR3 DNA reads as TGTGCCAGCAGTCGGGACACCAGCTCTGGAAACACCATATATTTT. It codes for CASSRDTSSGNTIYF.

V is TRBV5-4 and J is TRBJ2-7; 9 bases are shared with TRBD2. There are 15 residues in the CDR3. Germline V gene lookup returns CDR1 SGHNT and CDR2 YYREEE (reference sequence). V was pared by 3 bases and J by 7 bases, with 11 bases of the junction left unmatched. CDR3 residues: CASSSGIAGAGEQYF. The DNA of the CDR3 is TGTGCCAGCAGCTCGGGGATAGCGGGGGCGGGGGAGCAGTACTTC.

Remarks on this clone: The same CDR3 arises from other DNA sequences in this sample as well. This chain uses TRBV9 with TRBJ2-7; 7 positions match TRBD2. In germline, CDR1 is SGDLS, CDR2 YYNGEE. Trimming at V came to 2 bases and at J to 0 bases, leaving 2 bases not matched to a gene. CDR3 length: 14 amino acids. The CDR3 DNA reads TGTGCCAGCAGCGTGGGGGGGGTCTCCTACGAGCAGTACTTC. It codes for CASSVGGVSYEQYF.

The chain combines TRBV19 with TRBJ2-2; 9 positions match TRBD1. The CDR3 runs to 15 residues. V shed 4 bases and J 7 bases; nucleotides not matched to a gene: 7. Germline V gene data show CDR1 as LNHDA and CDR2 as SQIVND (reference sequence). CDR3 in DNA: TGTGCCAGTAGTACGGGGACAGGGAGGGGCGGGGAGCTGTTTTTT. It is translated as CASSTGTGRGGELFF.

The chain carries TRBV28 and TRBJ1-5; D perhaps matches TRBD1 (6 bases). The CDR3 consists of 15 residues. Germline V CDR1 and CDR2: MDHEN, SYDVKM. With 5 bases removed from V and 5 bases from J, the gap between germline ends came to 16 bases. Written as DNA, the CDR3 is TGTGCCAGCAGTCCATCCATCAGGGGCGATCAGCCCCAGCATTTT. This gives the protein CASSPSIRGDQPQHF.

CDR3 in DNA: TGCGCCAGCAGTGATCTCACTGGCAATCAGCCCCAGCATTTT. Protein sequence: CASSDLTGNQPQHF. The V and J genes are TRBV10-2 and TRBJ1-5, with D unclear. The CDR3 is 14 amino acids. V dropped 3 bases and J dropped 2 bases, with 8 bases sitting between them. CDR1 is WSHSY and CDR2 is SAAADI in the germline V gene.

This clone came up a few times. This sequence joins TRBV5-1 and TRBJ2-6, with D perhaps TRBD1 (5 bases). There are 13 residues in the CDR3. Trimming removed 0 bases from V and 12 bases from J, with 10 bases in between. Per the germline V gene, CDR1 is SGHRS and CDR2 is YFSETQ. CDR3: CASSLGDSSVLTF. For the CDR3, the DNA is TGCGCCAGCAGCTTGGGAGACAGCTCCGTCCTGACTTTC.

The chain links TRBV6-6 to TRBJ1-3, with TRBD1 matching 7 bases. The trim removed 6 bases at V and 6 bases at J, leaving 8 bases unmatched. The CDR3 is 14 residues long. CDR1 and CDR2 from the germline V gene are MNHNY and SVGAGI (reference sequence). DNA of the CDR3: TGTGCCAGCAGCCAGACAGGGTCGGCAAACACCATATATTTT. Its translation: CASSQTGSANTIYF.

This sequence joins TRBV21-1 and TRBJ2-5; the table's D call of TRBD2 was not tested on the DNA. TRBV21-1 is listed as a pseudogene. The CDR3 is 18 amino acids. The CDR3 bases are TGTGCCAGAGCGACGGGAGGACTAGCGGGGGGAAGGGGAGAGACCCAGTACTTC. Translating it yields CARATGGLAGGRGETQYF.

V and J are TRBV5-1 and TRBJ1-2; 8 bases are a match to TRBD1. V shed 4 bases, J shed 8 bases, and the junction held 7 bases outside the gene matches. CDR3 length equals 13 residues. Germline V gene lookup returns CDR1 SGHRS and CDR2 YFSETQ. The CDR3, as DNA: TGCGCCAGCAGCCCTGGACAGGGTTTCGGCTACACCTTC. Residues: CASSPGQGFGYTF.

This clone was seen once. The gene calls are TRBV2 and TRBJ2-7; 10 bases are shared with TRBD1. Germline CDR1 reads SNHLY; CDR2 reads FYNNEI. V lost 4 bases and J lost 0; bases outside the gene matches: 6. CDR3 length: 16 residues. For the CDR3, the DNA is TGTGCCAGCAGTGCGTGGGGGACAGGGGCCTCCTACGAGCAGTACTTC. It yields the protein CASSAWGTGASYEQYF.

The V call is TRBV5-1, the J call TRBJ2-1; 9 positions match TRBD2. Germline V gene data show CDR1 as SGHRS and CDR2 as YFSETQ. This CDR3 is built from 15 residues. Trimming cost V 1 base and J 8 bases; bases outside gene matches: 7. The CDR3 is CASSLTQRGVDEQFF. The CDR3 region has the DNA TGCGCCAGCAGCTTGACCCAGCGGGGGGTCGATGAGCAGTTCTTC.

Comment on this clone: The sample has other DNA sequences that encode this CDR3 too. The chain combines TRBV9 with TRBJ2-1; D perhaps matches TRBD2 (6 bases). The length of the CDR3 is 15 residues. V was pared by 5 bases and J by 5 bases, with 17 bases between. The germline CDR1 and CDR2 sequences are SGDLS and YYNGEE. CDR3 coding DNA: TGTGCCAGCAGTCCAAGATCCGGGACTGACAATGAGCAGTTCTTC. Its protein is CASSPRSGTDNEQFF. The entire variable domain, with the rest obtained from reference TRBV9 and TRBJ2-1, is as follows: DSGVTQTPKHLITATGQRVTLRCSPRSGDLSVYWYQQSLDQGLQFLIQYYNGEERAKGNILERFSAQQFPDLHSELNLSSLELGDSALYFCASSPRSGTDNEQFFGPGTRLTVL.

This clone was detected only a few times. V usage is TRBV4-2 and J usage is TRBJ2-2; 7 bases match TRBD1. Germline V gene lookup returns CDR1 LGHNA and CDR2 YNFKEQ. V lost 1 base and J lost 1; bases outside the gene matches: 0. CDR3 length equals 15 residues. The CDR3 DNA reads as TGTGCCAGCAGCCAAGGGGACAGGAACACCGGGGAGCTGTTTTTT. Its protein product is CASSQGDRNTGELFF.

As DNA, the CDR3 is TGTGCCTGTGAACGGTCCGCAACTAATGAAAAACTGTTTTTT. Translating it yields CACERSATNEKLFF. V gene TRBV30 combines with J gene TRBJ1-4; D not certain. The CDR3 length is 14 residues. Germline CDR1 reads GTSNPN; CDR2 reads SVGIG (reference sequence). The V and J ends lost 6 bases and 0 bases respectively, with 11 bases between them.

The chain has TRBV7-3 and TRBJ2-3; 10 positions agree with TRBD2. This CDR3 has 15 residues. Germline values: CDR1 SGHTA, CDR2 FQGTGA. The V gene end was trimmed by 5 bases and the J gene end by 4 bases; junction bases not matched to a gene: 6. CDR3 in DNA: TGTGCCAGCAGCAAAAGCGGGGGGGCTGCAGATACGCAGTATTTT. Protein product: CASSKSGGAADTQYF.

V and J are TRBV5-4 and TRBJ1-1; D gene uncertain. Germline V gene lookup returns CDR1 SGHNT and CDR2 YYREEE (reference sequence). V gave up 0 bases and J gave up 5 bases, with 8 bases separating them. This CDR3 is built from 13 residues. The CDR3 sequence: CASSLELATEAFF. The DNA of the CDR3 is TGTGCCAGCAGCTTGGAATTAGCGACTGAAGCTTTCTTT.

This sequence joins TRBV7-2 and TRBJ2-7; 10 bases fit TRBD1. CDR1 and CDR2 (germline): SGHTA, FQGNSA. The ends lost 4 bases at V and 3 bases at J; junction bases unmatched: 0. The CDR3 spans 13 residues. CDR3 nucleotide sequence: TGTGCCAGCAGCTGGACAGGGGGCTACGAGCAGTACTTC. Translated, it gives CASSWTGGYEQYF.

V usage is TRBV7-9 and J usage is TRBJ2-2; D perhaps matches TRBD2 (6 bases). The germline gives CDR1 SEHNR, CDR2 FQNEAQ (reference sequence). CDR3 length: 15 amino acids. V gave up 6 bases and J gave up 0 bases, with 11 bases separating them. In DNA form, the CDR3 reads TGTGCCAGCAGACCCACGGGGGCGAACACCGGGGAGCTGTTTTTT. This sequence encodes CASRPTGANTGELFF.